This section outlines one T cell receptor (beta chain) sequence together with its context. The antigen it binds to is not known. No much larger clone exists at a distance of one base, and base qualities are not known. Other DNA variants within this sample encode the same CDR3. This sample is part of a study of shared clonotypes between healthy human individuals (dated by TCRdb to 2018 to 2020). Study-level background: The cohort comprised a couple of women and three men aged 18 to 49 years. For each donor, CD4 naive and CD4 memory were each run on three plates, CD8 naive on two plates, and CD8 memory on one plate. To estimate repertoire size and how much clonotypes are shared between individuals, the study performed deep sequencing of blood TCR repertoires from about five healthy adults. Different laboratories and diverse techniques were used to prepare libraries and sequence TCR repertoires, to increase sequencing depth and limit assay-specific biases. Each donor's leukapheresis produced roughly between roughly 0.9 and 8.9 billion PBMCs.

Using the deep immunoSEQ assay, TCR CDR3 regions were amplified from genomic DNA by multiplex PCR. For each cell subset, the extracted genomic DNA was distributed evenly across all wells of several immunoSEQ 96-well plates, and each plate served as one replicate. For sorted subsets, about 200 ng genomic DNA, equal to about 30,000 T cell genomes, was loaded into each replicate PCR. Purified libraries were measured with a Qubit 3.0 fluorometer, size-checked on a Bioanalyzer 2100, and measured again with the KAPA Library Quantification kit. A separate single-read 150-cycle Illumina NextSeq 550 flow cell was used to sequence each immunoSEQ 96-well plate. On the authors' methods: The immunoSEQ output contained only junctional sequences without quality scores, so filtering could not match that applied to full-length reads. To assign V/J genes and CDR3, sequences were annotated against IMGT germline references using PyIR, a Python wrapper for IgBLAST v1.9. Reads with weak V/J assignments (E-value above 1e-6), missing CDR3, stop codons, out-of-frame junctions, or ambiguous translated residues were removed. V3J clonotypes were defined as sequences sharing an identical inferred V gene, J gene, and CDR3 amino acid sequence. Percentage overlap between repertoires was calculated by dividing the number of shared unique clonotypes by the size of the smaller repertoire. Three approaches were used to assess repertoire richness: RTK rarefaction, the Chao1 estimator, and Recon v2.1 estimates of unobserved clonotypes. Generation probabilities were computed with OLGA for all TCRbeta clonotypes obtained by the gDNA method from a handful of donors. TCRdb carries this immuneACCESS record with in-frame sequences only. Its versions omit some clonotypes, under half of them owing to an unresolved V gene in the studies checked, with the rest unexplained. V, J and clone size are taken as reported in that table, and D and trimming were inferred from the DNA itself. The sample table holds hundreds of thousands of clones, of which roughly 96% were seen once. The ten largest clones add up to over 0.2% of the sample.

Findings and caveats that apply to the study as a whole: Naive subsets generally had larger estimated clonotype richness than memory subsets. Pairwise subsampling led to the expectation that sequencing depth would affect the degree of clonotype sharing among donors. Sharing across a handful of donors was observed for around 5% of naive CD4, over 3% of naive CD8, about 2.3% of memory CD4, and roughly 0.4% of memory CD8 clonotypes. Sampling was restricted to blood, and TCR repertoires in tissues likely differ from the TCR repertoires found in blood. The genetic and exposure-history diversity represented was limited by the small number of donors. Compared with non-shared clonotypes, the clonotypes found in all four sorted-subset donors had higher generation probabilities. Even with the large sequencing depth, rarefaction of the sorted-subset datasets indicated that sequencing was incomplete.

CD8 naive samples were obtained by positive selection for CCR7 among CD45RO-negative cells, yielding a CD45RA+CCR7+ population from which TemRA cells were excluded. Donors were healthy HIV-negative adults with no recently reported acute infections or vaccinations. All donors were Caucasian adults living in Nashville, Tennessee, USA. Blood was obtained by leukapheresis, after which PBMCs were separated by Ficoll-Histopaque density gradient centrifugation and cryopreserved in liquid nitrogen vapor phase. Analytical flow cytometry was used to check the purity and quantity of each magnetically sorted T cell population. Each sorted fraction had its genomic DNA isolated and then quantified by UV absorbance on a Nanodrop 2000c. From its cysteine to its phenylalanine, the CDR3 spans 12 amino acids. The only DNA kept is the CDR3, 36 bases in frame from the first base. The germline V gene sets CDR1 to SGHRS and CDR2 to YFSETQ. Relative to germline, V is 2 bases shorter and J is 4 bases shorter, with 7 bases between their ends.

The sample taken for sequencing was naive CD8+ T cells sorted from blood. In the paper's terms, the cell subset or site label means: CD45RA+CCR7+. This sequence originates from a man aged 25-45 years in good health. The rearranged chain carries TRBV5-1 and TRBJ2-7; the D gene is possibly TRBD1 or TRBD2, with 5 bases matching each. The DNA sequence follows: TGCGCCAGCAGCTTTGGGGGATACGAGCAGTACTTC. This translates into CASSFGGYEQYF.